A single sample gave rise to the 16 T cell receptor beta chains below, sequenced in a study of blood T cell repertoires in COVID-19. Assay used: immunoSEQ multiplex PCR; TCRdb lists only in-frame clones, some missing. The sample holds about 100,000 clones, less than 90% seen once. The sample comprised peripheral blood. The source of these receptors is a man in his 60s with acute or convalescent COVID-19.

The V gene is TRBV9, the J gene TRBJ1-4, with D uncertain. Germline values: CDR1 SGDLS, CDR2 YYNGEE. The length of the CDR3 is 15 residues. The V and J ends lost 3 bases and 3 bases respectively, with 12 bases between them. The DNA for the CDR3 is TGTGCCAGCAGCGCCCGACTGATGGCTAATGAAAAACTGTTTTTT. Residues: CASSARLMANEKLFF.

The rearrangement links TRBV29-1 to TRBJ2-3, with 10 bases that match TRBD2. The V gene end was trimmed by 0 bases and the J gene end by 1 base; junction bases not matched to a gene: 13. CDR1 is SQVTM and CDR2 is ANQGSEA in the germline V gene. CDR3 length: 19 residues. The CDR3 loop reads CSVEDRLRLAGDGTDTQYF. The CDR3 bases are TGCAGCGTTGAAGATCGGCTTCGGCTAGCGGGAGATGGCACAGATACGCAGTATTTT.

This clone was counted only a few times. The chain joins TRBV6-4 to TRBJ2-1; 13 nucleotides align to TRBD2. V dropped 5 bases and J dropped 4; count of bases not matched to a gene: 5. Germline V gene data show CDR1 as MRHNA and CDR2 as SNTAGT. The CDR3 has 16 residues. The DNA of the CDR3 is TGTGCCAGCAGTTCTTGGACTAGCGGGAGTTACAATGAGCAGTTCTTC. This encodes CASSSWTSGSYNEQFF.

This clone was seen a few times. The rearrangement joins TRBV6-5 to TRBJ1-5, with D possibly being TRBD1 (5 bases). Germline CDR1 and CDR2: MNHEY and SVGAGI. With 5 bases removed from V and 2 bases from J, the gap between germline ends came to 10 bases. CDR3 length equals 14 residues. The chain's CDR3 is CASSQPGGNQPQHF. In DNA form, the CDR3 reads TGTGCCAGCAGTCAACCGGGGGGCAATCAGCCCCAGCATTTT.

This rearrangement joins TRBV10-3 to TRBJ1-1; 7 positions match TRBD1. V trimming: 2 bases; J trimming: 5 bases; junction bases outside the gene matches: 5. The CDR3 runs to 14 residues. Germline CDR1 is ENHRY and CDR2 is SYGVKD. CDR3 protein: CAISEQAGGTEAFF. The CDR3 region has the DNA TGTGCCATCAGTGAGCAGGCAGGGGGTACTGAAGCTTTCTTT.

This sequence joins TRBV5-8 and TRBJ2-7, with 9 bases identical to TRBD1. Germline V gene sequence: CDR1 SGHTS, CDR2 YDEGEE. This CDR3 is 14 amino acids long. After removal of 4 bases from V and 5 bases from J, the junction contained 7 bases not matched to a gene. The CDR3 loop is CASSPGTGLDEQYF. The CDR3 DNA sequence: TGTGCCAGCAGCCCAGGGACAGGGCTTGACGAGCAGTACTTC.

The rearrangement uses TRBV6-5 and TRBJ1-1, with D possibly being TRBD1 (5 bases). The germline V and J ends were trimmed by 3 bases and 4 bases, with 18 bases remaining between them. CDR1 is MNHEY and CDR2 is SVGAGI in the germline V gene. This CDR3 comprises 16 residues. CDR3 nucleotide sequence: TGTGCCAGCAGTTATTCGGACACGCGTTTGAGCACTGAAGCTTTCTTT. Its translation: CASSYSDTRLSTEAFF.

The rearrangement joins TRBV6-1 to TRBJ2-5; D is unresolved. Per germline, CDR1 MNHNS and CDR2 SASEGT. There are 15 residues in the CDR3. V dropped 3 bases and J dropped 1 base, with 12 bases sitting between them. The CDR3 is CASSERGALQETQYF. The CDR3 nucleotides are TGTGCCAGCAGTGAGAGAGGAGCCCTCCAAGAGACCCAGTACTTC.

This sequence joins TRBV10-2 and TRBJ2-1; TRBD2 agrees at 15 bases. J lost 9 bases, V lost 4 bases, and 1 base had no gene match. The CDR3 is made up of 14 amino acids. The V gene's germline CDR1 is WSHSY and CDR2 SAAADI. Here the CDR3 reads CASSGTSGRGEQFF. Written as DNA, the CDR3 is TGCGCCAGCAGTGGGACTAGCGGGAGGGGTGAGCAGTTCTTC.

This rearrangement joins TRBV29-1 to TRBJ2-1; 12 bases line up with TRBD2. Germline loops: CDR1 SQVTM, CDR2 ANQGSEA. The CDR3 loop spans 16 amino acids. J gave up 5 bases and V 6 bases, and 11 bases lay outside the gene matches. The CDR3 DNA is TGCAGCGTCCTCTCCCGGACTAGCGGGATACACAATGAGCAGTTCTTC. It translates to CSVLSRTSGIHNEQFF.

The gene calls are TRBV11-1 and TRBJ1-2, with 9 bases matching TRBD1. This CDR3 has 14 amino acids. V lost 5 bases, J lost 4 bases, and 5 bases stayed unmatched. From germline, CDR1 is SGHAT and CDR2 FQDESV (reference sequence). CDR3 protein: CASSPPGQGYGYTF. The CDR3, as DNA: TGTGCCAGCAGCCCCCCGGGACAGGGCTATGGCTACACCTTC. Complete variable domain (other parts from reference TRBV11-1 and TRBJ1-2): EAEVAQSPRYKITEKSQAVAFWCDPISGHATLYWYRQILGQGPELLVQFQDESVVDDSQLPKDRFSAERLKGVDSTLKIQPAELGDSAMYLCASSPPGQGYGYTFGSGTRLTVV.

The CDR3 DNA sequence: TGTGCCAGCAGCCATTCGTCGAACACCGGGGAGCTGTTTTTT. As protein: CASSHSSNTGELFF. V is TRBV4-2 and J is TRBJ2-2; D call uncertain. This CDR3 is 14 amino acids long. V lost 3 bases and J 0 bases, leaving 5 bases between the germline ends. CDR1 is LGHNA and CDR2 is YNFKEQ in the germline V gene.

The genes are TRBV10-2 and TRBJ2-1; 9 nucleotides line up with TRBD2. Germline CDR1 and CDR2: WSHSY and SAAADI. The CDR3 totals 15 residues. Unmatched junction bases numbered 10, after V lost 6 bases and J lost 7 bases. The CDR3 loop is CASRTGTSKGNEQFF. The CDR3 nucleotides are TGCGCCAGCAGGACCGGGACTAGCAAGGGGAATGAGCAGTTCTTC.

The chain uses TRBV2 and TRBJ2-1; unclear D gene. The ends were cut back, 5 bases at V and 8 bases at J, with 19 bases in the middle. The CDR3 has 15 amino acids. Germline V gene data show CDR1 as SNHLY and CDR2 as FYNNEI. The CDR3 nucleotides read TGTGCCAGCAGTAGCTCTGGCAGGCCAGGCCATGAGCAGTTCTTC. It yields the protein CASSSSGRPGHEQFF.

This sequence joins TRBV12-3 or TRBV12-4 and TRBJ2-2; a possible D gene is TRBD2 (6 bases). The CDR3 has 12 residues. The germline V and J ends were trimmed by 10 bases and 7 bases, with 13 bases remaining between them. CDR3 DNA: TGTGCCACGAGGGAGGTTATCGGGGAGCTGTTTTTT. Translating gives CATREVIGELFF.

The chain joins TRBV3-1 (or the pseudogene TRBV3-2) to TRBJ2-3, with 12 nucleotides matching TRBD2. CDR1 and CDR2 (germline): LGHDT, YNNKEL (reference sequence). The length of the CDR3 is 15 residues. V lost 7 bases and J lost 5; bases outside the gene matches: 7. The CDR3 region is CASIMTSGGGDTQYF. CDR3 nucleotide sequence: TGTGCCAGCATCATGACTAGCGGGGGAGGAGATACGCAGTATTTT.